The 24 T cell receptor beta chains below were found in one sample sequenced in a study of CD8 T cells in Susac syndrome. RNA totalling about 0.5 to 1 ug underwent reverse transcription with random hexamers. Using its own MiXCR run on the immunoSEQ multiplex PCR reads, TCRdb lists one record per CDR3 protein. This table has about 240,000 distinct CDR3 sequences, 90% to 96% appearing once. Sequencing used CD4+ T cells from PBMCs. Every receptor here comes from a human donor with Susac syndrome.

CDR3 in amino acids: CASSLLHVLAGALYF. Written as DNA, the CDR3 is TGTGCCAGCAGCTTATTACACGTACTAGCGGGAGCCCTGTACTTC. This chain uses TRBV11-2 with TRBJ2-5; TRBD2 matches 11 bases. Germline CDR1 reads SGHAT; CDR2 reads FQNNGV. Trimming at V came to 2 bases and at J to 13 bases, leaving 12 bases not matched to a gene. This CDR3 has 15 residues.

In DNA, the CDR3 is TGTGCCACCAGCAGAGAGGGGATTGGGGCCAGCGGAGAGACCCAGTACTTC. This gives the protein CATSREGIGASGETQYF. The V and J genes are TRBV15 and TRBJ2-5; D is tentatively TRBD1 or TRBD2 (5 bases each). V lost 0 bases and J 4 bases, leaving 18 bases between the germline ends. This CDR3 is built from 17 residues. Germline CDR1 reads LNHNV; CDR2 reads YYDKDF (reference sequence). The full variable domain, rest sourced from reference TRBV15 and TRBJ2-5, is DAMVIQNPRYQVTQFGKPVTLSCSQTLNHNVMYWYQQKSSQAPKLLFHYYDKDFNNEADTPDNFQSRRPNTSFCFLDIRSPGLGDTAMYLCATSREGIGASGETQYFGPGTRLLVL.

The chain recombines TRBV5-1 with TRBJ1-2; 7 bases line up with TRBD1. CDR3 size: 12 residues. Germline assignment: CDR1 SGHRS and CDR2 YFSETQ. For the CDR3, the DNA is TGCGAGAACCAAGGGGGCTCAGGAGGCTACACCTTC. Translating it yields CENQGGSGGYTF.

The chain combines TRBV25-1 with TRBJ2-5; 7 positions match TRBD2. This CDR3 contains 15 residues. Germline assignment: CDR1 MGHDK and CDR2 SYGVNS. J lost 5 bases, V lost 6 bases, and 12 bases had no gene match. CDR3 nucleotide sequence: TGTGCCAGCAGAGGAGGCGGGAGTTGGATGGAGACCCAGTACTTC. It encodes CASRGGGSWMETQYF.

The genes are TRBV7-9 and TRBJ1-4; TRBD1 is a possible D gene (6 bases). The CDR3 loop spans 16 amino acids. Germline V gene sequence: CDR1 SEHNR, CDR2 FQNEAQ (reference sequence). V lost 4 bases and J lost 8, with 20 bases in between. This CDR3 is CASSSRQVGEKEKLFF. CDR3 bases: TGTGCCAGCAGCTCTCGACAGGTGGGCGAGAAGGAAAAACTGTTTTTT.

The chain couples TRBV6-6 to TRBJ2-1; D is undetermined. CDR1 and CDR2 from the germline V gene are MNHNY and SVGAGI (reference sequence). This CDR3 region has 14 residues. Deletions cut 7 bases from V and 3 bases from J, with 13 bases between. CDR3: CASTLPGVYNEQFF. The CDR3 bases are TGTGCCAGCACCCTTCCCGGAGTCTACAATGAGCAGTTCTTC.

J is TRBJ2-3 and V is TRBV3-1; D is ambiguous. V lost 1 base and J 4 bases, leaving 6 bases between the germline ends. Germline loops: CDR1 LGHDT, CDR2 YNNKEL (reference sequence). There are 13 residues in the CDR3. The CDR3 coding sequence is TGTGCCAGCAGCCAAGTGAGCCCAGATACGCAGTATTTT. Protein: CASSQVSPDTQYF.

The gene calls are TRBV12-3 or TRBV12-4 and TRBJ2-7, with D maybe TRBD2 (6 bases). Trimming cost V 3 bases and J 4 bases, with 13 bases left between them. The CDR3 totals 14 residues. CDR3 nucleotide sequence: TGTGCCAGCAGTTTCGGCGGGACGTTATACGAGCAGTACTTC. This gives the protein CASSFGGTLYEQYF.

The rearrangement uses TRBV15 and TRBJ1-5, with a weak D call TRBD1 (6 bases). V dropped 0 bases and J dropped 4 bases, with 7 bases sitting between them. Germline CDR1 is LNHNV and CDR2 is YYDKDF (reference sequence). The CDR3 is 14 amino acids. For the CDR3, the DNA is TGTGCCACCAGCAGAGACAGGGGAAATCAGCCCCAGCATTTT. As protein: CATSRDRGNQPQHF. Combining the CDR3 with reference TRBV15 and TRBJ1-5 gives the whole variable domain DAMVIQNPRYQVTQFGKPVTLSCSQTLNHNVMYWYQQKSSQAPKLLFHYYDKDFNNEADTPDNFQSRRPNTSFCFLDIRSPGLGDTAMYLCATSRDRGNQPQHFGDGTRLSIL.

V and J are TRBV30 and TRBJ2-6; D gene uncertain. V lost 6 bases to trimming and J lost 1 base, with 4 bases between them. The germline gives CDR1 GTSNPN, CDR2 SVGIG (reference sequence). This CDR3 contains 12 residues. Written as DNA, the CDR3 is TGTGCCTGTATATCTGGGGCCAACGTCCTGACTTTC. Translating gives CACISGANVLTF.

V gene TRBV24-1 combines with J gene TRBJ2-1; 9 bases map to TRBD1. Germline CDR1 reads KGHDR; CDR2 reads SFDVKD. The CDR3 totals 14 residues. The V segment lost 10 bases and the J segment 6 bases; nucleotides outside the gene matches: 9. CDR3 region: CATRGTGMANEQFF. In DNA form, the CDR3 reads TGTGCCACAAGGGGGACAGGGATGGCCAATGAGCAGTTCTTC.

This clonotype was counted once. This chain uses TRBV20-1 with TRBJ1-2, with no clear D. The V and J ends lost 4 bases and 7 bases respectively, with 16 bases between them. The germline gives CDR1 DFQATT, CDR2 SNEGSKA (reference sequence). This CDR3 region has 13 residues. The CDR3 loop is CSAILHVEGGYTF. DNA for the CDR3: TGCAGTGCTATTTTACACGTCGAAGGTGGCTACACCTTC.

The rearrangement joins TRBV19 to TRBJ2-1; 7 nucleotides agree with TRBD2. CDR1 and CDR2 (germline): LNHDA, SQIVND (reference sequence). This CDR3 is built from 16 residues. V lost 1 base, J lost 5 bases, and 8 bases stayed unmatched. CDR3 amino acids: CASSIVASGTHNEQFF. CDR3 coding DNA: TGTGCCAGTAGTATAGTTGCCAGCGGGACCCACAATGAGCAGTTCTTC. Full variable domain (missing parts from reference TRBV19 and TRBJ2-1): DGGITQSPKYLFRKEGQNVTLSCEQNLNHDAMYWYRQDPGQGLRLIYYSQIVNDFQKGDIAEGYSVSREKKESFPLTVTSAQKNPTAFYLCASSIVASGTHNEQFFGPGTRLTVL.

The chain carries TRBV20-1 and TRBJ1-4; no clear D gene. Germline assignment: CDR1 DFQATT and CDR2 SNEGSKA (reference sequence). The CDR3 length is 16 residues. Trimming pared 2 bases from V and 0 bases from J, leaving 13 bases between. CDR3 residues: CSARIFAAATNEKLFF. In nucleotides, the CDR3 is TGCAGTGCTAGAATCTTTGCAGCTGCAACTAATGAAAAACTGTTTTTT.

The chain uses TRBV2 and TRBJ2-4; possibly TRBD1 or TRBD2 for D (5 bases each). The ends were cut back, 3 bases at V and 11 bases at J, with 14 bases in the middle. Germline V gene sequence: CDR1 SNHLY, CDR2 FYNNEI. This CDR3 is built from 13 residues. CDR3 sequence: CASSEGPSLVQYF. The CDR3, as DNA: TGTGCCAGCAGTGAGGGACCGTCGTTGGTTCAGTACTTC. Variable domain in full (rest from reference TRBV2 and TRBJ2-4): EPEVTQTPSHQVTQMGQEVILRCVPISNHLYFYWYRQILGQKVEFLVSFYNNEISEKSEIFDDQFSVERPDGSNFTLKIRSTKLEDSAMYFCASSEGPSLVQYFGAGTRLSVL.

This sequence joins TRBV9 and TRBJ2-2; 10 bases are shared with TRBD1. The V gene end was trimmed by 7 bases and the J gene end by 5 bases; junction bases not matched to a gene: 5. The CDR3 covers 14 residues. Germline-derived CDR1 and CDR2 are SGDLS and YYNGEE. The chain's CDR3 is CASGDRGRTGELFF. CDR3 bases: TGTGCCAGCGGGGACAGGGGTCGGACCGGGGAGCTGTTTTTT.

This clonotype has just one count. The chain carries TRBV7-9 and TRBJ2-3; 10 bases are shared with TRBD2. V was pared by 4 bases and J by 7 bases, with 8 bases of the junction left unmatched. The CDR3 is 15 amino acids. Looked up from germline, CDR1 is SEHNR and CDR2 is FQNEAQ (reference sequence). CDR3 sequence (DNA): TGTGCCAGCAGCTCGCAAGCGGGAGGGCCTTATACGCAGTATTTT. Translating gives CASSSQAGGPYTQYF.

The genes are TRBV29-1 and TRBJ2-7; TRBD1 agrees at 10 bases. CDR1 is SQVTM, CDR2 ANQGSEA, per germline. V gave up 6 bases and J gave up 12 bases; unmatched junction bases: 17. CDR3 size: 14 residues. Here the CDR3 DNA reads TGCAGCGTAACTGCCGGGACAGGGGACGCCCCAGCGTACTTC. It codes for CSVTAGTGDAPAYF.

This chain connects TRBV28 to TRBJ1-2; 8 nucleotides agree with TRBD1. The V segment lost 4 bases and the J segment 3 bases; nucleotides outside the gene matches: 10. Looked up from germline, CDR1 is MDHEN and CDR2 is SYDVKM. This CDR3 has 16 amino acids. CDR3 sequence: CASSSFRGRSDYGYTF. The CDR3 DNA follows: TGTGCCAGCAGTTCTTTCAGGGGGCGAAGTGACTATGGCTACACCTTC.

The rearrangement uses TRBV29-1 and TRBJ1-1, with D hard to call. V lost 7 bases, J lost 0 bases, and 12 bases lay in between. The CDR3 loop spans 13 amino acids. The germline CDR1 and CDR2 sequences are SQVTM and ANQGSEA. CDR3 region: CSAVAPLNTEAFF. The DNA of the CDR3 is TGCAGCGCCGTGGCACCCCTGAACACTGAAGCTTTCTTT.

This chain joins TRBV29-1 and TRBJ1-1; no firm D call. V gave up 5 bases and J gave up 0 bases, with 10 bases separating them. The CDR3 totals 13 residues. Germline V gives CDR1 SQVTM, CDR2 ANQGSEA. The CDR3 loop is CSVFRTMNTEAFF. CDR3 coding DNA: TGCAGCGTTTTTAGAACCATGAACACTGAAGCTTTCTTT.

V is TRBV11-2 and J is TRBJ2-3, with 7 bases that match TRBD2. CDR1 is SGHAT and CDR2 is FQNNGV in the germline V gene. V was pared by 6 bases and J by 2 bases, with 17 bases of the junction left unmatched. The CDR3 is 18 amino acids. The CDR3 loop is CASRLFPTSSHFTDTQYF. The CDR3 coding sequence is TGTGCCAGCAGACTTTTCCCGACTAGCTCCCACTTCACAGATACGCAGTATTTT. The full variable domain, its missing parts supplied by reference TRBV11-2 and TRBJ2-3, is EAGVAQSPRYKIIEKRQSVAFWCNPISGHATLYWYQQILGQGPKLLIQFQNNGVVDDSQLPKDRFSAERLKGVDSTLKIQPAKLEDSAVYLCASRLFPTSSHFTDTQYFGPGTRLTVL.

The chain combines TRBV28 with TRBJ1-5; possibly TRBD1 for D (5 bases). Trimming took 2 bases from V and 4 from J, leaving 9 bases between them. The CDR3 totals 14 residues. Germline V gives CDR1 MDHEN, CDR2 SYDVKM. DNA for the CDR3: TGTGCCAGCAGTTTAAGGGACGGGAATCAGCCCCAGCATTTT. Encoded protein: CASSLRDGNQPQHF.

The rearrangement uses TRBV11-2 and TRBJ2-3; D remains unclear. The germline CDR1 and CDR2 sequences are SGHAT and FQNNGV. This CDR3 has 16 amino acids. Trimming shortened V by 1 base and J by 0 bases, and 11 bases separated the two germline ends. This chain's CDR3 is CASSLAVRPSTDTQYF. CDR3 bases: TGTGCCAGCAGCTTAGCCGTTCGCCCTAGCACAGATACGCAGTATTTT.